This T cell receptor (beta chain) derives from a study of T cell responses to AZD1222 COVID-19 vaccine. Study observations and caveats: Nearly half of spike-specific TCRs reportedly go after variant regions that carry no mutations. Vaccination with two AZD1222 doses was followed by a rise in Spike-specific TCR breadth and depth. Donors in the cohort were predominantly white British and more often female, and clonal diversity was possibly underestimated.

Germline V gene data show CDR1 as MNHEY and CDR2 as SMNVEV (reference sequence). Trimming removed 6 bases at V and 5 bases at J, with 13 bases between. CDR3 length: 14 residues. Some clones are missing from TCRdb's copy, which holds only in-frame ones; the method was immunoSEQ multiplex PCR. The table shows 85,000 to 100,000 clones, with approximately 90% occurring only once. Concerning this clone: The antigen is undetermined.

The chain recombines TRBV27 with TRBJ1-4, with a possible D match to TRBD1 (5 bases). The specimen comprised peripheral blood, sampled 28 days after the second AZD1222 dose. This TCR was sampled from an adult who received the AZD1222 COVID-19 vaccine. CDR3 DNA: TGTGCCAGCAGGGGGGGGTGGGGAAATGAAAAACTGTTTTTT. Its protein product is CASRGGWGNEKLFF.